This TCR beta chain is drawn from a study of CD8 T cells in Susac syndrome. Reverse transcription of about 0.45 to 1 ug RNA was performed with random hexamers. One entry per CDR3 protein, called by TCRdb with MiXCR from the immunoSEQ multiplex PCR reads. The profile covers under 95,000 distinct CDR3 sequences, with 95% appearing a single time and about 0.45% taken by the ten largest. Looked up from germline, CDR1 is GTSNPN and CDR2 is SVGIG (reference sequence). The CDR3 is made up of 15 amino acids. Trimming took 1 base from V and 1 from J, leaving 13 bases between them. Sequencing of TCR beta was performed on blood CD8+ and CD4+ T cells.

The chain employs TRBV30 and TRBJ1-1; no definite D call. This receptor was taken from a human donor with Susac syndrome. The sequenced material came from CD8+ T cells from PBMCs. CDR3 sequence (DNA): TGTGCCTGGAGTGGGGATTCAAGCAGGAACACTGAAGCTTTCTTT. Its protein is CAWSGDSSRNTEAFF.